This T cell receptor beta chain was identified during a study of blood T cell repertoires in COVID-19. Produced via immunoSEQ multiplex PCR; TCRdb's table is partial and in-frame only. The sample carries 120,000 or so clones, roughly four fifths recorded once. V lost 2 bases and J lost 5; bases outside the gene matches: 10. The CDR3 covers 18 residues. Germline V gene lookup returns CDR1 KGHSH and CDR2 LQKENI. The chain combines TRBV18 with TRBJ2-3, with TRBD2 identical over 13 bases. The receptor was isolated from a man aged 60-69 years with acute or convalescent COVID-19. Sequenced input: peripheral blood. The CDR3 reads CASSPTPRTSGSEDTQYF. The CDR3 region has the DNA TGTGCCAGCTCACCAACTCCCCGGACTAGCGGGAGTGAAGATACGCAGTATTTT.